What follows describes a single T cell receptor beta chain. The record originates from a study of blood T cell repertoires in COVID-19. Overall study context: There were acute and convalescent COVID-19 samples, and they came from the United States, Italy and Spain.

Everyone who took part was about 18 to 89 years old, and they came from 24 US areas. The germline gives CDR1 LGHNA, CDR2 YSLEER. The CDR3 length is 14 residues. The V gene lost 1 base and the J gene lost 0 bases, with 6 bases spanning the gap. This table comes from immunoSEQ multiplex PCR, and its TCRdb copy is limited to in-frame clones, with some not included. Altogether approximately 270,000 clones are present, 90% being singletons, with the ten largest covering approximately 4%. V is TRBV4-3 and J is TRBJ1-1; no firm D call. The sequencing input was PBMCs or T cells enriched from blood (not recorded which). The sequence came from a woman aged 25-40 years with acute COVID-19. CDR3 amino acids: CASSQGQVNTEAFF. The CDR3 DNA is TGCGCCAGCAGCCAAGGACAAGTGAACACTGAAGCTTTCTTT.